The present T cell receptor (beta chain) was sequenced within a study of spatial heterogeneity in lung cancer. Study context: The count of detected beta-chain sequences consistently exceeded that of alpha-chain sequences. Study-wide results and limits: Ubiquitous expanded tumor TCRs were seen in blood more at resection than at follow-up.

Time point noted: sample taken at primary tumor resection. The input material, whole RNA from tumor, nontumor lung or frozen PBMC, was sequenced unsorted. Samples came from about 72 TRACERx patients with untreated early-stage lung cancer. This clonotype was seen at least ten times. Antigen unknown. The CDR3 extends over 14 amino acids. V was clipped by 0 bases and J by 5 bases, with 6 bases between them. From germline, CDR1 is SGHRS and CDR2 YFSETQ. Unique molecular identifiers, one per molecule, were present on every TCR cDNA molecule. One entry per CDR3 protein, called by TCRdb with MiXCR from the 5' RACE reads. In the table there are over 50,000 distinct CDR3 sequences, roughly 8% of which are singletons.

The chain joins TRBV5-1 to TRBJ1-6; no clear D gene. This TCR derives from a female donor with early-stage non-small cell lung cancer. The source material was PBMCs, sampled at surgery. This chain's CDR3 is CASSLARDNSPLHF. Written as DNA, the CDR3 is TGCGCCAGCAGCTTGGCACGGGATAATTCACCCCTCCACTTT.